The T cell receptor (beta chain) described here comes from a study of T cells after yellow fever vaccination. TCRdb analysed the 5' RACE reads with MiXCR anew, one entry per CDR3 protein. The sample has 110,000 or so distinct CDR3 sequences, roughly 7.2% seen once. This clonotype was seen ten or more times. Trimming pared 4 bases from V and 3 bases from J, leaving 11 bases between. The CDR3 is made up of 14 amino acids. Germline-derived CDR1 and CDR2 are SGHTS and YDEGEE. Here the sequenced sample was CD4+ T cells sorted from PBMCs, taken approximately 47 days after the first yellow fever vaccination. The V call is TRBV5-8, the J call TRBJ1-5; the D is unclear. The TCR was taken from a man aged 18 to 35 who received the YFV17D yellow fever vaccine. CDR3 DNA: TGTGCCAGCAGCCCTAGAGGGTTCAATCAGCCCCAGCATTTT. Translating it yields CASSPRGFNQPQHF.